This TCR beta chain appears in the sequencing data of a study of blood T cells in healthy people across ages. Overall study findings and caveats: As age increased, TCR beta diversity per million T cells fell in a roughly linear fashion. Among long-lived donors, naive CD4+ cells were more numerous and diversity higher than in aged donors.

Caucasian individuals from Russia who were healthy and aged about 6 to 90 acted as donors. Sample-barcoded 5' priming and a J-beta primer mix drove a second PCR of about 6 to 12 cycles. TCRdb fed the 5' RACE reads into MiXCR, producing one record per CDR3 protein. The sample includes about 1.6 million distinct CDR3 sequences, roughly 30% of them seen just once. The CDR3 has 14 amino acids. V dropped 2 bases and J dropped 4 bases, with 11 bases sitting between them. Germline V gene lookup returns CDR1 DFQATT and CDR2 SNEGSKA (reference sequence). A note on this clonotype: What it binds is unknown.

The chain has TRBV20-1 and TRBJ2-2; D gene unclear. The sequenced sample consisted of blood. The TCR originated in a woman aged 25 to 39 in good health. The CDR3 region has the DNA TGCAGTGCTAGAACCCCGACGGGCACCGGGGAGCTGTTTTTT. Encoded protein: CSARTPTGTGELFF.